This TCR beta chain derives from a study of blood T cell repertoires in COVID-19. Study background: Sites in the United States, Italy and Spain provided acute and convalescent COVID-19 samples. PBMCs, B-cell-depleted T cells, or T cells were the source of the cDNA or gDNA that made up the material.

In the original processing: Estimated nucleated cell counts came from reference gene primer amplification. TCRdb's copy holds only in-frame clones and misses some; the assay was immunoSEQ multiplex PCR. That table supplies the V and J calls and clone size; D and trimming were determined from the DNA. There are 250,000 to 300,000 clones in the sample; 88% occur only once, and about 1% lies in the top ten. Participant reports of clinical history set cohort assignment. Germline V gene lookup returns CDR1 MNHEY and CDR2 SMNVEV (reference sequence). The CDR3 length is 14 residues. V lost 2 bases to trimming and J lost 5 bases; unmatched junction nucleotides: 4.

The genes are TRBV27 and TRBJ2-5; TRBD1 matches 8 bases. The specimen sequenced was PBMCs or T cells enriched from blood (not recorded which). The TCR originated in a woman aged 25 to 39 who had recovered from COVID-19. The CDR3 bases are TGTGCCAGCAGTTTACGCGACAGGGGTGAGACCCAGTACTTC. Amino acid sequence: CASSLRDRGETQYF.